The 12 T cell receptor beta chains below come from one sample, sequenced in a study of blood T cell repertoires in COVID-19. Produced via immunoSEQ multiplex PCR; TCRdb's table is partial and in-frame only. The table shows around 100,000 clones, with more than 80% occurring only once. Sequencing was performed on peripheral blood. These receptors originate from a man aged 60-69 years with acute or convalescent COVID-19.

CDR3 sequence: CASSLGPNEKLFF. The CDR3, as DNA: TGTGCCAGCAGCTTAGGTCCAAATGAAAAACTGTTTTTT. The chain uses TRBV7-8 and TRBJ1-4; D gene uncertain. This CDR3 has 13 residues. Per the germline V gene, CDR1 is SGHVS and CDR2 is FQNEAQ. V gave up 1 base and J gave up 5 bases, with 5 bases separating them.

V is TRBV12-3 or TRBV12-4 and J is TRBJ1-1, with a possible D match to TRBD1 (6 bases). The V end was cut by 3 bases, the J end by 5 bases, with 10 bases between. This CDR3 has 13 amino acids. CDR3 region: CASSLGARTEAFF. As DNA, the CDR3 is TGTGCCAGCAGTTTGGGGGCGCGGACTGAAGCTTTCTTT.

This chain connects TRBV6-5 to TRBJ2-3; 7 nucleotides agree with TRBD1. The CDR3 is 12 residues long. V trimming: 6 bases; J trimming: 10 bases; junction bases outside the gene matches: 7. Germline V lookup: CDR1 MNHEY, CDR2 SVGAGI. The CDR3 nucleotides are TGTGCCAGCAGCCCAGACAGGGTGTCGCAGTATTTT. It encodes CASSPDRVSQYF.

J is TRBJ1-2 and V is TRBV29-1, with TRBD1 matching 7 bases. This CDR3 comprises 12 residues. Per the germline V gene, CDR1 is SQVTM and CDR2 is ANQGSEA. J gave up 6 bases and V 3 bases, and 4 bases lay outside the gene matches. This CDR3 reads CSVDQGEDGYTF. The CDR3 DNA reads as TGCAGCGTTGATCAGGGGGAGGATGGCTACACCTTC.

This chain joins TRBV11-3 and TRBJ1-1; D is unclear. This CDR3 has 14 residues. Trimming shortened V by 2 bases and J by 1 base, and 8 bases separated the two germline ends. Germline-derived CDR1 and CDR2 are SGHNT and YENEEA. CDR3: CASSLIAGNTEAFF. CDR3 DNA: TGTGCCAGCAGCTTAATTGCGGGGAACACTGAAGCTTTCTTT. The variable domain in full, completed from reference TRBV11-3 and TRBJ1-1, reads EAGVVQSPRYKIIEKKQPVAFWCNPISGHNTLYWYLQNLGQGPELLIRYENEEAVDDSQLPKDRFSAERLKGVDSTLKIQPAELGDSAVYLCASSLIAGNTEAFFGQGTRLTVV.

The V call is TRBV4-3, the J call TRBJ1-5; TRBD1 matches 7 bases. Germline V gene data show CDR1 as LGHNA and CDR2 as YSLEER. The CDR3 totals 13 residues. V shed 0 bases and J 16 bases; nucleotides not matched to a gene: 9. This CDR3 is CASSQDRQGVHHF. CDR3 sequence (DNA): TGCGCCAGCAGCCAAGATCGGCAGGGGGTTCACCATTTT.

The rearrangement uses TRBV28 and TRBJ2-5; the D gene is possibly TRBD2 (5 bases). CDR3 length: 17 residues. Trimming removed 1 base at V and 7 bases at J, with 22 bases between. CDR1 and CDR2 (germline): MDHEN, SYDVKM. The CDR3 DNA reads as TGTGCCAGCAGTTTATCCCCAACCGGACGGTCCGCGGGGACCCAGTACTTC. It encodes CASSLSPTGRSAGTQYF.

DNA of the CDR3: TGTGCCAGTGGAAGGGGTGGGACAGGGGCCCAAGAGACCCAGTACTTC. Its translation: CASGRGGTGAQETQYF. The J gene is TRBJ2-5, the V gene TRBV19, with 10 bases aligning to TRBD1. The V and J ends lost 8 bases and 1 base, in that order; junction bases with no gene match: 10. Per germline, CDR1 LNHDA and CDR2 SQIVND (reference sequence). The CDR3 consists of 16 residues.

The table lists this clone with a count of one. The rearrangement uses TRBV4-3 and TRBJ1-6, with a weak D call TRBD1 (5 bases). Germline V gives CDR1 LGHNA, CDR2 YSLEER. The V and J ends lost 4 bases and 4 bases respectively, with 11 bases between them. The CDR3 is 15 residues long. The CDR3 nucleotides are TGCGCCAGCAGCCCGGCGGACACGTATAATTCACCCCTCCACTTT. This translates into CASSPADTYNSPLHF.

This rearrangement joins TRBV18 to TRBJ1-2; the D gene is possibly TRBD1 (5 bases). V was shortened by 5 bases and J by 3 bases, with 16 bases between the two germline ends. The CDR3 length is 15 residues. Germline CDR1 reads KGHSH; CDR2 reads LQKENI. As DNA, the CDR3 is TGTGCCAGCTCAGTTCTGGGGCCGGGAGACTATGGCTACACCTTC. Amino acids: CASSVLGPGDYGYTF.

The V and J genes are TRBV27 and TRBJ2-5, with 7 nucleotides matching TRBD1. The germline V gene has CDR1 MNHEY and CDR2 SMNVEV (reference sequence). The CDR3 consists of 15 residues. V was clipped by 3 bases and J by 4 bases; unmatched bases: 8. The CDR3 DNA sequence: TGTGCCAGCAGTTTCAGGCGACAGGGTTCAGAGACCCAGTACTTC. Protein product: CASSFRRQGSETQYF.

The rearrangement uses TRBV9 and TRBJ1-1, with unresolved D. Germline lookup yields CDR1 SGDLS and CDR2 YYNGEE. The V end lost 2 bases, the J end lost 1 base, and 12 bases lay between the germline ends. This CDR3 spans 15 amino acids. DNA of the CDR3: TGTGCCAGCAGCGTCTCGCAGGCCCCGAACACTGAAGCTTTCTTT. Its translation is CASSVSQAPNTEAFF.